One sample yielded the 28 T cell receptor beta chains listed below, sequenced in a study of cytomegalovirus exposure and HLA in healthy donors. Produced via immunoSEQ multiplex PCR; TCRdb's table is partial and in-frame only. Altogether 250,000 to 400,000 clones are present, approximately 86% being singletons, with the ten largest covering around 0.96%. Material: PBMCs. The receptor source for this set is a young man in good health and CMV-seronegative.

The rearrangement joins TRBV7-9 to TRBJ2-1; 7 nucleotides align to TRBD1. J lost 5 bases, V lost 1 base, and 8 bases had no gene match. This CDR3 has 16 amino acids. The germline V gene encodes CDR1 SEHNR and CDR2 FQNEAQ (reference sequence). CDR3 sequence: CASSLGRGTAHNEQFF. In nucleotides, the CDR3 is TGTGCCAGCAGCTTAGGTCGAGGGACAGCACACAATGAGCAGTTCTTC.

The CDR3 DNA is TGTGCCAGCAGCTTGACAGCTACCACTGAAGCTTTCTTT. It translates to CASSLTATTEAFF. This sequence joins TRBV7-9 and TRBJ1-1; possibly TRBD1 for D (5 bases). Per the germline V gene, CDR1 is SEHNR and CDR2 is FQNEAQ (reference sequence). V lost 3 bases to trimming and J lost 4 bases, with 9 bases between them. The CDR3 length is 13 residues. Based on the CDR3 plus reference TRBV7-9 and TRBJ1-1, the full variable domain is DTGVSQNPRHKITKRGQNVTFRCDPISEHNRLYWYRQTLGQGPEFLTYFQNEAQLEKSRLLSDRFSAERPKGSFSTLEIQRTEQGDSAMYLCASSLTATTEAFFGQGTRLTVV.

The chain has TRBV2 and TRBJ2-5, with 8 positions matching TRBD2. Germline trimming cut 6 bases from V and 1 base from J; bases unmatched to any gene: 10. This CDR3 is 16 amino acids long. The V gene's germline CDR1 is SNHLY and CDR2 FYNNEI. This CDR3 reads CASSDPLLAAQETQYF. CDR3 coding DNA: TGTGCCAGCAGCGACCCACTACTAGCGGCCCAAGAGACCCAGTACTTC. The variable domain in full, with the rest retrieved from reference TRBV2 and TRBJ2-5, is EPEVTQTPSHQVTQMGQEVILRCVPISNHLYFYWYRQILGQKVEFLVSFYNNEISEKSEIFDDQFSVERPDGSNFTLKIRSTKLEDSAMYFCASSDPLLAAQETQYFGPGTRLLVL.

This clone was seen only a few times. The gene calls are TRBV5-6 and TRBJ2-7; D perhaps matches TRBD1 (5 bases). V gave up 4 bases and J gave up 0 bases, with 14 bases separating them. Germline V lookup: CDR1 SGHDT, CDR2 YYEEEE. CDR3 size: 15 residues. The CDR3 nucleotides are TGTGCCAGCAGCGAACAGGTCGCGGACTCCTACGAGCAGTACTTC. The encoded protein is CASSEQVADSYEQYF.

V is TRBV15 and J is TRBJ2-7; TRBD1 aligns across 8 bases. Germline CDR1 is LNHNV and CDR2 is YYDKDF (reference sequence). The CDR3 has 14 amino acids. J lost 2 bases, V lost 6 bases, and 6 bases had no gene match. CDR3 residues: CATSIDRGPYEQYF. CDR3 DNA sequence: TGTGCCACCAGTATAGACAGGGGACCCTACGAGCAGTACTTC. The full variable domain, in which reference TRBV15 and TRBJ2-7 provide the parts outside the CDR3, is DAMVIQNPRYQVTQFGKPVTLSCSQTLNHNVMYWYQQKSSQAPKLLFHYYDKDFNNEADTPDNFQSRRPNTSFCFLDIRSPGLGDTAMYLCATSIDRGPYEQYFGPGTRLTVT.

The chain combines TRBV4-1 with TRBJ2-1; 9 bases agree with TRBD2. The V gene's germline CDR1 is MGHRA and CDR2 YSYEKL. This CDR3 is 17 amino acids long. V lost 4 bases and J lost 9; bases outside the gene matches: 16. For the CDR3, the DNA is TGCGCCAGCAGCCTATATAAAGACGGCGGGGGGGCGGTTGAGCAGTTCTTC. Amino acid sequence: CASSLYKDGGGAVEQFF.

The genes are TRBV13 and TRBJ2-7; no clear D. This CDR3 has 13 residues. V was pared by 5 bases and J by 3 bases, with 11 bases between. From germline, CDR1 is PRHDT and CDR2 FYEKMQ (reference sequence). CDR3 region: CASSPGNRYEQYF. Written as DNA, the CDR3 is TGTGCCAGCAGCCCAGGAAACCGCTACGAGCAGTACTTC. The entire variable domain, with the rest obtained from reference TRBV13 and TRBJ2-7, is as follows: AAGVIQSPRHLIKEKRETATLKCYPIPRHDTVYWYQQGPGQDPQFLISFYEKMQSDKGSIPDRFSAQQFSDYHSELNMSSLELGDSALYFCASSPGNRYEQYFGPGTRLTVT.

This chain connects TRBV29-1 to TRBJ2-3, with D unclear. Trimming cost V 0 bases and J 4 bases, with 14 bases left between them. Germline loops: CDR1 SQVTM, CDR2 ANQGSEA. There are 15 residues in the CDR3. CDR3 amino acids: CSVEDLRGSPDTQYF. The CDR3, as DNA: TGCAGCGTTGAAGATCTTCGTGGCAGTCCAGATACGCAGTATTTT.

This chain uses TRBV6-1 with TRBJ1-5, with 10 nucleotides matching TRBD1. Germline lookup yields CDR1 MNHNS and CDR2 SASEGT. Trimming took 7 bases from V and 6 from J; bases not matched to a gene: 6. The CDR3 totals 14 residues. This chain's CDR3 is CASIPDRGLQPQHF. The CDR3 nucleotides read TGTGCCAGCATTCCCGACAGGGGGCTTCAGCCCCAGCATTTT.

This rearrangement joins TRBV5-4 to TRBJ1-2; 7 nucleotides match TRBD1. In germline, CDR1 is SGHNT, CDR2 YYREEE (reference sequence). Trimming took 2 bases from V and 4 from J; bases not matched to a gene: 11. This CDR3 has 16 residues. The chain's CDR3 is CASSLSDRLGAYGYTF. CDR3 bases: TGTGCCAGCAGCTTATCGGACAGGCTGGGGGCCTATGGCTACACCTTC.

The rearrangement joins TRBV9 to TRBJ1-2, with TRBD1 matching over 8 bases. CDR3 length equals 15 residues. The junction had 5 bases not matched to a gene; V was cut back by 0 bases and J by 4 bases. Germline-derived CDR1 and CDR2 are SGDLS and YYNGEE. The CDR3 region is CASSVDTTGGYGYTF. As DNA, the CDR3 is TGTGCCAGCAGCGTAGATACCACAGGGGGCTATGGCTACACCTTC.

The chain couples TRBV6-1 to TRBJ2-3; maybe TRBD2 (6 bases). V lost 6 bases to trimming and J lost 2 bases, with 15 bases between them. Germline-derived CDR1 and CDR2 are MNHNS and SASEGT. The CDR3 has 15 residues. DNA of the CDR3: TGTGCCAGCAGAGTAGCGGACGTCCTCACAGATACGCAGTATTTT. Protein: CASRVADVLTDTQYF.

As DNA, the CDR3 is TGTGCCAGCTCACCACCGGACAAGAGCTCCTACAATGAGCAGTTCTTC. Its translation is CASSPPDKSSYNEQFF. This chain uses TRBV18 with TRBJ2-1; the D gene is possibly TRBD1 (5 bases). CDR1 and CDR2 (germline): KGHSH, LQKENI. Trimming took 0 bases from V and 0 from J, leaving 9 bases between them. This CDR3 spans 16 amino acids.

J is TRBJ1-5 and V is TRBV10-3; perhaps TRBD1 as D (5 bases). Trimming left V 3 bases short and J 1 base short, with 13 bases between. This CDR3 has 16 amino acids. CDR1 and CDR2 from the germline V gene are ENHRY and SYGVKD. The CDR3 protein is CAISDQGGLSNQPQHF. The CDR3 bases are TGTGCCATCAGTGACCAGGGTGGCTTAAGCAATCAGCCCCAGCATTTT.

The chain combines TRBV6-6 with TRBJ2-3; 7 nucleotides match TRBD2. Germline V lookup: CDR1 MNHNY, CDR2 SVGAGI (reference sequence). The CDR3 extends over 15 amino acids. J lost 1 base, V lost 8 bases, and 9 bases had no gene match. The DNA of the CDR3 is TGTGCCAGCCGTCCGGCGGGGGAGGGCACAGATACGCAGTATTTT. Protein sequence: CASRPAGEGTDTQYF.

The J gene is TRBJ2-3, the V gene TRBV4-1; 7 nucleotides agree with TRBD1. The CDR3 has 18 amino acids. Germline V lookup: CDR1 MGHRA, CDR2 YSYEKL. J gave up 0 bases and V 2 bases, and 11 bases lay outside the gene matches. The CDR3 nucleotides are TGCGCCAGCAGCCAACCTAGGACAGGCCGGGATAGCACAGATACGCAGTATTTT. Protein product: CASSQPRTGRDSTDTQYF.

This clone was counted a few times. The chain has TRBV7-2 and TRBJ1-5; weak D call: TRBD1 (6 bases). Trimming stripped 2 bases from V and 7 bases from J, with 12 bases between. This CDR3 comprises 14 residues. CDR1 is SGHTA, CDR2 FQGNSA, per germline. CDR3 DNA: TGTGCCAGCAGCTTAATTGCAGGGGTCCAGCCCCAGCATTTT. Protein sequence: CASSLIAGVQPQHF. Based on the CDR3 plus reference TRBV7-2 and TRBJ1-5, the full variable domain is GAGVSQSPSNKVTEKGKDVELRCDPISGHTALYWYRQSLGQGLEFLIYFQGNSAPDKSGLPSDRFSAERTGGSVSTLTIQRTQQEDSAVYLCASSLIAGVQPQHFGDGTRLSIL.

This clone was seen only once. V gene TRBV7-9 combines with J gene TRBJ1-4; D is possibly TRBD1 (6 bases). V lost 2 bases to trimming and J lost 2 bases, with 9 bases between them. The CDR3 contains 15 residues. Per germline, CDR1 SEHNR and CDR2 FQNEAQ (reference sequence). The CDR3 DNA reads TGTGCCAGCAGCTTATACCAGGGGACTAATGAAAAACTGTTTTTT. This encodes CASSLYQGTNEKLFF.

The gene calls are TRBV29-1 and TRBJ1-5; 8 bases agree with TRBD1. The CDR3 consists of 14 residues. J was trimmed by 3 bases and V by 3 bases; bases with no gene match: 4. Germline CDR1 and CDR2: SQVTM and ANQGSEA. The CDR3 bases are TGCAGCGTTGACACAGGGGGTATCAATCAGCCCCAGCATTTT. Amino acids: CSVDTGGINQPQHF.

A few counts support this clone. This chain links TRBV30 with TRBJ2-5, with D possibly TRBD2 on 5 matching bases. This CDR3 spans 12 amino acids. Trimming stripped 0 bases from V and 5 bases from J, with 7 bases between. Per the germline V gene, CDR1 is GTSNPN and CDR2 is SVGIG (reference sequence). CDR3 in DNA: TGTGCCTGGAGTGTCAGGAGGGAGACCCAGTACTTC. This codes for CAWSVRRETQYF.

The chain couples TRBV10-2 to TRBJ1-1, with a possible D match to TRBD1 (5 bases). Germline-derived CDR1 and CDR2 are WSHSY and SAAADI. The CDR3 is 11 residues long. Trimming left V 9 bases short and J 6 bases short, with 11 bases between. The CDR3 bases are TGCGCCAGTATGCAGGGATCTGAAGCTTTCTTT. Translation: CASMQGSEAFF.

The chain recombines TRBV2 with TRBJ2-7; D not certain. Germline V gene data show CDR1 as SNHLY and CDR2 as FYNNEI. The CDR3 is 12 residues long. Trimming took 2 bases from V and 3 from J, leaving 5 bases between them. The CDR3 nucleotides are TGTGCCAGCAGTGAACTTAACTACGAGCAGTACTTC. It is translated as CASSELNYEQYF. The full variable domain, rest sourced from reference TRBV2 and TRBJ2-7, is EPEVTQTPSHQVTQMGQEVILRCVPISNHLYFYWYRQILGQKVEFLVSFYNNEISEKSEIFDDQFSVERPDGSNFTLKIRSTKLEDSAMYFCASSELNYEQYFGPGTRLTVT.

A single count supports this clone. This CDR3 reads CASSSGGITNQPQHF. CDR3 in DNA: TGTGCCAGCAGCTCCGGGGGGATTACCAATCAGCCCCAGCATTTT. This chain joins TRBV7-9 and TRBJ1-5, with D perhaps TRBD1 (5 bases). The CDR3 consists of 15 residues. The V gene's germline CDR1 is SEHNR and CDR2 FQNEAQ (reference sequence). The V end lost 4 bases, the J end lost 3 bases, and 13 bases lay between the germline ends. Filled out from reference TRBV7-9 and TRBJ1-5, the complete variable domain reads DTGVSQNPRHKITKRGQNVTFRCDPISEHNRLYWYRQTLGQGPEFLTYFQNEAQLEKSRLLSDRFSAERPKGSFSTLEIQRTEQGDSAMYLCASSSGGITNQPQHFGDGTRLSIL.

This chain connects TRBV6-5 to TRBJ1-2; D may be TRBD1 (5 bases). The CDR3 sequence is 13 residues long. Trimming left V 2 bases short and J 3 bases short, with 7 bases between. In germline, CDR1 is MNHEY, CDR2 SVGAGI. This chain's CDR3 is CASSYDSYYGYTF. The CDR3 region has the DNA TGTGCCAGCAGTTACGACAGTTACTATGGCTACACCTTC.

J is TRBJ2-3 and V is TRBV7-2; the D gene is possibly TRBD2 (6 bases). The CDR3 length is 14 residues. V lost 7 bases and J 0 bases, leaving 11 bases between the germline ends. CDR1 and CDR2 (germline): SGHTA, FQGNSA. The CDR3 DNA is TGTGCCAGCAACGGCGGGGTGAGCACAGATACGCAGTATTTT. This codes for CASNGGVSTDTQYF.

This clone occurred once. The CDR3, as DNA: TGTGCCACCAGAGGACAGGGGGCAAACACTGAAGCTTTCTTT. It specifies CATRGQGANTEAFF. The genes are TRBV6-5 and TRBJ1-1, with 11 bases aligning to TRBD1. Trimming took 10 bases from V and 2 from J; bases not matched to a gene: 6. CDR1 MNHEY and CDR2 SVGAGI come from the germline V gene. The CDR3 consists of 14 residues.

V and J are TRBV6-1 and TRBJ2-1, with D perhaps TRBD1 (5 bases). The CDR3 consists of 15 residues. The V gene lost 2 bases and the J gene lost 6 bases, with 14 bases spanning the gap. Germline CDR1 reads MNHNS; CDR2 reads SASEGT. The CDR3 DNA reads TGTGCCAGCAGTGAACGCCTGGCAGGGTTCAATGAGCAGTTCTTC. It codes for CASSERLAGFNEQFF.

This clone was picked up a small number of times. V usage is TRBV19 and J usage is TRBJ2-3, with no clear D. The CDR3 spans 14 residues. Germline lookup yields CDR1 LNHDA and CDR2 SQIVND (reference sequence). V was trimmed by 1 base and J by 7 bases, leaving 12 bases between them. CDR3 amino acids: CASSIVVAGYTQYF. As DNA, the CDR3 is TGTGCCAGTAGTATAGTCGTTGCCGGGTATACGCAGTATTTT.